This T cell receptor beta chain was profiled in a study of response to subunit inactivated influenza vaccine. This clonotype has a handful of counts. Antigen: not known. The CDR3 has 16 amino acids. V lost 4 bases and J 0 bases, leaving 14 bases between the germline ends. Per the germline V gene, CDR1 is SGHRS and CDR2 is YFSETQ. TCRdb itself ran the RT-PCR reads through MiXCR, one entry per CDR3 protein. The sample lists under 850,000 distinct CDR3 sequences, roughly 20% occurring once. Study-wide points: Authors proposed each seasonal influenza vaccination draws in few new T cells.

This sequence was found in a man aged 50-59 years who received an inactivated influenza vaccine. Material: PBMCs from blood, obtained roughly 5 days after vaccination. J is TRBJ1-5 and V is TRBV5-1; D remains ambiguous. This chain's CDR3 is CASSPEPGYSNQPQHF. In DNA form, the CDR3 reads TGCGCCAGCAGCCCCGAGCCGGGGTATAGCAATCAGCCCCAGCATTTT.